This paragraph reports one T cell receptor beta chain. Its recognized antigen is unknown. This may be a read error: a much more frequent sequence differs by one nucleotide. The library was prepared using PCR. The sequencing machine was an Illumina HiSeq 4000. The TCR beta-chain CDR3 region of each patient was profiled by high-throughput sequencing. The original pipeline was this. CDR3 differences across clinicopathological groups were used to build a classifier for discriminating distant-metastatic papillary thyroid cancer patients. The Shannon index was used to assess repertoire diversity, and the Morisita-Horn index was used to assess tumor-blood repertoire similarity. TCRdb applied fastp at Q25 and MiXCR to the public reads, then kept only in-frame beta chains. V and J calls and clone size were set by TCRdb, not the authors. The sample table contains approximately 86,000 clones; only one count was recorded for under 15% of them. The leading ten clones occupy approximately 10% of the sample.

The source of the sample is a study of metastatic and nonmetastatic thyroid tumors (dated by TCRdb to about 2020). With respect to the entire study: For patients with malignant and with benign thyroid disease, the researchers compared repertoires between peripheral blood samples and tumor or nodule tissue samples.

Before undergoing thyroid surgery, none of the patients had been given any kind of treatment. The study retrospectively analysed patient clinical samples collected from the early 2010s to the late 2010s using T-cell receptor beta sequencing. General study outcomes and caveats: In both blood and tumor samples, TCR beta diversity was reported to be significantly higher in malignant tumors than in benign nodules.

Inclusive of the bounding cysteine and phenylalanine, the CDR3 is 13 residues long. Only CDR3 DNA remains: 39 bases, in frame from the first base. V drops 6 bases and J drops 10 bases, leaving 18 bases in between. This TCR was sampled from a female donor with papillary thyroid cancer or a benign thyroid nodule (not recorded which). Some clones in this sample may be carry-over from other donors' samples. Sequencing input: tumor tissue. The rearrangement joined TRBV12-3 or TRBV12-4 to TRBJ1-1; perhaps TRBD1 is the D gene, with 5 bases matching. The CDR3 is CASSMDNTWGAFF. The DNA sequence is given as TGTGCCAGCAGCATGGACAATACTTGGGGAGCTTTCTTT.